A selection of T cell receptor beta chains follows, all from one sample in a study of control samples from healthy donors and cancer patients. Repertoires were generated with immunoSEQ multiplex PCR, while TCRdb's copy carries only in-frame clones and drops some. This sample has fewer than 15,000 clones, with about 77% found just once. The sample consisted of formalin-fixed, paraffin-embedded tissue. The receptors stem from a male donor with melanoma. Each CDR3 is given with its conserved first and last residue. The D gene is left open where the match is weak. Rows give clone size only sometimes, using once, few, many, or a class for an expanded clone.

clone_size	v_call	j_call	d_call	cdr3_aa	cdr3_nt
few	TRBV10-2	TRBJ1-1	-	CASSPTNTEAFF	TGCGCCAGCAGTCCGACGAACACTGAAGCTTTCTTT
-	TRBV7-8	TRBJ2-1	-	CASSPARNGVGEQFF	TGTGCCAGCAGCCCGGCCCGTAATGGGGTCGGTGAGCAGTTCTTC
large	TRBV9	TRBJ2-5	TRBD1	CASSAEGAPETQYF	TGTGCCAGCAGCGCCGAGGGGGCGCCCGAGACCCAGTACTTC
few	TRBV29-1	TRBJ2-1	-	CSVDQRTYNEQFF	TGCAGCGTTGACCAACGAACCTACAATGAGCAGTTCTTC
-	TRBV25-1	TRBJ2-2	-	CASSEAGELFF	TGTGCCAGCAGTGAGGCCGGGGAGCTGTTTTTT
-	TRBV16	TRBJ1-2	-	CASSQFTGLRNGYTF	TGTGCCAGCAGCCAATTCACAGGGCTAAGGAATGGCTACACCTTC
-	TRBV4-3	TRBJ2-7	TRBD2	CASSQDTSGGGYEQYF	TGCGCCAGCAGCCAAGACACTAGCGGAGGGGGTTACGAGCAGTACTTC
-	TRBV19	TRBJ2-3	-	CASSIAGAGADTQYF	TGTGCCAGTAGTATCGCGGGGGCGGGGGCAGATACGCAGTATTTT
-	TRBV30	TRBJ1-2	TRBD1	CAWSDQGATMDGYTF	TGTGCCTGGAGTGACCAGGGGGCCACTATGGATGGCTACACCTTC
-	TRBV7-2	TRBJ1-1	-	CASSSLWGGTEAFF	TGTGCCAGCAGCTCCCTTTGGGGAGGCACTGAAGCTTTCTTT
-	TRBV9	TRBJ1-1	TRBD1	CASSVGTVRGMNTEAFF	TGTGCCAGCAGCGTGGGGACAGTGCGGGGTATGAACACTGAAGCTTTCTTT
-	TRBV6-5	TRBJ2-3	-	CASSYTPSIGGSTQYF	TGTGCCAGCAGTTACACCCCTTCGATTGGGGGAAGCACGCAGTATTTT
-	TRBV11-2	TRBJ2-5	TRBD2	CASSDSGAVGETQYF	TGTGCCAGCAGTGATAGCGGGGCCGTGGGAGAGACCCAGTACTTC
-	TRBV6-5	TRBJ1-2	TRBD1	CASSLYRGGYGYTF	TGTGCCAGCAGTTTGTACAGGGGAGGCTATGGCTACACCTTC
-	TRBV5-1	TRBJ1-1	-	CASSLGIRQPTNTEAFF	TGCGCCAGCAGCTTGGGCATAAGACAGCCCACGAACACTGAAGCTTTCTTT
once	TRBV19	TRBJ2-5	-	CASSRPKETQYF	TGTGCCAGTAGTAGGCCGAAAGAGACCCAGTACTTC
-	TRBV10-1	TRBJ1-1	-	CASMTGPRVGEAFF	TGCGCCAGCATGACAGGCCCAAGGGTTGGGGAAGCTTTCTTT
-	TRBV6-6	TRBJ2-7	-	CASSSPTLSSYEQYF	TGTGCCAGCAGTTCCCCTACGCTTAGCTCCTACGAGCAGTACTTC
-	TRBV7-6	TRBJ2-2	-	CASSSGQNTGELFF	TGTGCCAGCAGCTCAGGACAGAACACCGGGGAGCTGTTTTTT
-	TRBV28	TRBJ1-5	TRBD1	CASSLSGGQRQPQHF	TGTGCCAGCAGTTTATCAGGGGGCCAAAGACAGCCCCAGCATTTT
-	TRBV21-1	TRBJ2-7	-	CASSIYYEQYF	TGTGCCAGCAGCATTTACTACGAGCAGTACTTC
once	TRBV10-3	TRBJ2-1	-	CAISESMAGSYNEQFF	TGTGCCATCAGTGAGTCGATGGCAGGCTCCTACAATGAGCAGTTCTTC
-	TRBV7-9	TRBJ2-2	TRBD2	CASSRGAGGGGELFF	TGTGCCAGCAGCCGAGGAGCGGGAGGAGGCGGGGAGCTGTTTTTT
-	TRBV3-1/TRBV3-2	TRBJ2-1	TRBD2	CASSDTGGYNEQFF	TGTGCCAGCAGCGATACGGGGGGCTACAATGAGCAGTTCTTC
-	TRBV24-1	TRBJ1-5	-	CATSSSFGNQPQHF	TGTGCCACCAGTTCCTCATTTGGCAATCAGCCCCAGCATTTT
-	TRBV19	TRBJ2-7	-	CASSKGSSSYEQYF	TGTGCCAGTAGTAAGGGGTCCAGCTCCTACGAGCAGTACTTC
-	TRBV6-2/TRBV6-3	TRBJ1-2	-	CASSYPAGGNYGYTF	TGTGCCAGCAGTTACCCCGCCGGGGGTAACTATGGCTACACCTTC
-	TRBV9	TRBJ1-2	TRBD1	CASSPDRGRSGYTF	TGTGCCAGCAGCCCAGACAGGGGGCGAAGTGGCTACACCTTC
-	TRBV27	TRBJ2-7	TRBD1	CASSHRDRVYEQYF	TGTGCCAGCAGTCACCGGGACAGAGTCTACGAGCAGTACTTC
-	TRBV19	TRBJ1-1	-	CASSSRQQINTEAFF	TGTGCCAGTAGTTCCCGACAGCAGATAAACACTGAAGCTTTCTTT
-	TRBV18	TRBJ1-3	TRBD1	CATFRGTGHDSGNTIYF	TGTGCCACCTTCCGGGGGACAGGCCATGACTCTGGAAACACCATATATTTT
once	TRBV19	TRBJ1-4	-	CASSFRSGYNEKLFF	TGTGCCAGTAGTTTCCGCTCCGGTTACAATGAAAAACTGTTTTTT
-	TRBV2	TRBJ2-7	-	CASSTDRSSYEQYF	TGTGCCAGCAGTACCGACAGGAGCTCCTACGAGCAGTACTTC
-	TRBV30	TRBJ2-3	-	CAWTPTTDTQYF	TGTGCCTGGACCCCTACCACAGATACGCAGTATTTT
-	TRBV11-2	TRBJ2-7	-	CASSLVRGGQQYF	TGTGCCAGCAGCTTAGTGAGGGGCGGGCAGCAGTACTTC
-	TRBV11-3	TRBJ2-1	-	CASSSAIRDDDNEQFF	TGTGCCAGCAGCTCGGCAATCCGGGACGACGACAATGAGCAGTTCTTC
-	TRBV5-1	TRBJ2-1	-	CASSRVSDSSYNEQFF	TGCGCCAGCAGCAGGGTTAGCGATAGCTCCTACAATGAGCAGTTCTTC
-	TRBV9	TRBJ2-3	-	CASSGGSTDTQYF	TGTGCCAGCAGCGGGGGGAGCACAGATACGCAGTATTTT
once	TRBV7-2	TRBJ1-2	TRBD1	CASSLGQGIGGYTF	TGTGCCAGCAGCTTAGGACAGGGAATCGGCGGCTACACCTTC
-	TRBV12-5	TRBJ1-2	-	CASGLGTNYGYTF	TGTGCTAGTGGTTTGGGGACTAACTATGGCTACACCTTC
-	TRBV11-3	TRBJ2-7	-	CASSPGLGSHEQYF	TGTGCCAGCAGCCCGGGGCTGGGCAGCCACGAGCAGTACTTC
-	TRBV11-3	TRBJ1-1	-	CASSLDFDTEAFF	TGTGCCAGCAGCTTAGACTTCGACACTGAAGCTTTCTTT